This record looks at one T cell receptor (beta chain) sequence and its context. Its antigen is not identified. The record originates from a study of graft-versus-host responses after intestinal transplantation. Study observations and caveats: Graft-donor T cell macrochimerism coincided with high graft-versus-host to host-versus-graft clonal ratios in allografts.

The method was immunoSEQ multiplex PCR; TCRdb's version includes in-frame clones alone and lacks a portion of them. Of tens of thousands of clones listed, 90% to 95% were seen once; the top ten hold about 0.56%. The CDR3 loop spans 14 amino acids. CDR1 and CDR2 (germline): KGHSH, LQKENI. V was cut by 0 bases and J by 1 base, with 5 bases left in between. Sequenced material: unstimulated CD8+ T cells sorted from spleen or lymph node cells, taken before intestinal transplant. The receptor was derived from a human donor who received an intestinal transplant. V gene TRBV18 combines with J gene TRBJ2-3, with D possibly called TRBD1 or TRBD2 (5 bases each). CDR3 residues: CASSPPGGTDTQYF. The CDR3 nucleotides are TGTGCCAGCTCACCACCGGGGGGCACAGATACGCAGTATTTT.